Listed here are 3 T cell receptor beta chains from one sample, sequenced in a study of shared clonotypes between healthy human individuals. Naive CD8 cells were CD45RO-negative, positively selected for CCR7, excluding terminally differentiated effector memory CD45RA+ cells. Data came from immunoSEQ multiplex PCR; TCRdb stores just in-frame clones and leaves some out. Seen here are hundreds of thousands of clones, around 96% observed once, and the top ten hold less than 0.13%. Sequencing used naive CD8+ T cells sorted from blood. The receptors stem from a woman in her twenties or thirties in good health.

This rearrangement joins TRBV7-8 to TRBJ2-1; 11 bases align to TRBD2. The trim removed 6 bases at V and 1 base at J, leaving 2 bases unmatched. The CDR3 consists of 15 residues. Germline assignment: CDR1 SGHVS and CDR2 FQNEAQ. DNA for the CDR3: TGTGCCAGCAGGCGGACTAGCGGGTCCTACAATGAGCAGTTCTTC. As protein: CASRRTSGSYNEQFF.

This clone was counted a few times. V gene TRBV11-2 combines with J gene TRBJ1-1; D is perhaps TRBD1 (6 bases). Germline CDR1 reads SGHAT; CDR2 reads FQNNGV. V dropped 5 bases and J dropped 3 bases, with 13 bases sitting between them. This CDR3 is 14 amino acids long. CDR3 in DNA: TGTGCCAGCAGCCATGGAGGGGGATACACTGAAGCTTTCTTT. This gives the protein CASSHGGGYTEAFF.

Concerning this clone: Other DNA sequences in the same sample also yield this CDR3. The V gene is TRBV27, the J gene TRBJ2-7; D may match TRBD1 or TRBD2 (5 bases each). This CDR3 is built from 13 residues. V lost 8 bases, J lost 0 bases, and 11 bases lay in between. Germline assignment: CDR1 MNHEY and CDR2 SMNVEV (reference sequence). In DNA, the CDR3 is TGTGCCAGCTCGTCAGGGAGCTCCTACGAGCAGTACTTC. Protein sequence: CASSSGSSYEQYF.